This T cell receptor (beta chain) was identified in a study of cytomegalovirus exposure and HLA in healthy donors (dated by TCRdb to 2017 to 2019). Broadly, across the study: A later analysis indicated that the 120 validation repertoires were generated on the platform also employed for the approximately 700 repertoires of the first cohort. Along with the roughly 710-subject first cohort, a separate validation cohort of 120 different subjects was used. The study aimed to test whether signatures of past pathogen exposure could be identified by cataloging public T cell receptors. The study combined high-throughput TCR immunosequencing, statistical association of individual TCRs with disease status, and machine learning to predict cytomegalovirus infection status. Overall study results and their limits: In the study, 150 to 200 TCR beta chains were listed as associated with cytomegalovirus. In vitro tests confirmed that a few of the cytomegalovirus-associated TCR beta chains recognize cytomegalovirus antigens. It was suggested by the authors that the approach could potentially be generalized to other disease states and immunological phenotypes. While some public TCRs were present in many individuals, most TCR sequences turned up only very rarely across donors. In both the original and validation cohorts, the classifier was reported to diagnose cytomegalovirus status with high specificity and sensitivity. In a later analysis, TCRs clustered in the first cohort were found to also tend to co-occur in the 130 or so validation repertoires, with about 93% of cluster scores above 0. A later analysis lacked HLA typing for the validation cohort, so it scored co-occurrence in that cohort across all 110 or so repertoires.

Donors formed part of the validation cohort, which comprised 120 subjects and was distinct from the first cohort of several hundred subjects. Via the germline V gene (reference sequence), CDR1 is MNHNY and CDR2 SVGAGI. V loses 0 bases of germline sequence and J loses 0 bases, and the interval between the two ends is 9 bases. Counted from cysteine to phenylalanine, this CDR3 has 16 amino acids. Left in the record is the CDR3 DNA by itself, 48 bases read in frame from the first base. Library generation was performed with the immunoSEQ multiplex PCR assay. From the authors' description of their analysis: A statistical classification framework was developed to diagnose cytomegalovirus status using the catalog of TCR beta chain sequences. This is the immuneACCESS table as TCRdb keeps it, with only in-frame sequences that have V and J called. A part of the clones is gone; compared with another copy, unresolved V genes explain less than half, and the rest is unexplained. The V and J calls and clone size are taken from that table; D and trimming were inferred from the DNA. This sample is represented by over 55,000 clones; approximately 96% of them were singletons. The top ten clones comprise about 0.96% of the sample.

Concerning this clone: The antigen it recognizes is unknown. No much larger clone is present one base from it, and per-base qualities are unavailable.

The receptor comes from a man between 18 and 29 years old in good health and CMV-seronegative. The rearranged chain carries TRBV6-6 and TRBJ2-1, with TRBD2 as a weak D call on 5 bases. The sample consisted of PBMCs. The CDR3 has the sequence CASSYSDSSSYNEQFF. The DNA sequence reads TGTGCCAGCAGTTACTCGGACTCCAGCTCCTACAATGAGCAGTTCTTC.